The clone carrying this T cell receptor (beta chain) was found once. This sample is drawn from a study of control samples from healthy donors and cancer patients. The method was immunoSEQ multiplex PCR; TCRdb's version includes in-frame clones alone and lacks a portion of them. This table holds under 7,500 clones, about four fifths found once. This TCR was recovered from a man between 65 and 85 years old with lung cancer. Material: PBMCs.

The CDR3 sequence: CATSDFRTRAGDTQYF. Here the CDR3 DNA reads TGTGCCACCAGTGATTTTAGAACCCGGGCTGGAGATACGCAGTATTTT. J is TRBJ2-3 and V is TRBV24-1; unclear D gene. The CDR3 contains 16 residues. V lost 1 base, J lost 5 bases, and 15 bases lay in between. The germline V gene has CDR1 KGHDR and CDR2 SFDVKD.